This TCR beta chain emerged from a study of blood T cells in healthy people across ages. Whole-study findings and limits: Lack of knowledge of donor CMV status possibly confounded expanded clonotype changes.

The CDR3 is 14 residues long. Germline V CDR1 and CDR2: MDHEN, SYDVKM. About this clonotype itself: Its antigen is still unknown. The junction shows a germline mismatch at one end, possibly a read error.

Healthy individuals of Caucasian origin from Russia, aged 6 to 90, served as donors. Next came a second PCR, run for roughly 6 to 11 cycles, which used a sample-barcoded 5' primer along with a J-beta primer mix. TCRdb re-derived calls from the 5' RACE reads in MiXCR, one entry per CDR3 protein. The sample consists of some 890,000 distinct CDR3 sequences, almost 30% of them appearing once. The same sample was also studied in work on T cells of mothers and their children.

The clonotype originates from a woman aged 40 to 50 in good health. J is TRBJ1-1 and V is TRBV28, with D tentatively TRBD1 (6 bases). The sample consisted of blood. The CDR3 is CASSFQGLGTKAFF. CDR3 nucleotide sequence: TGTGCCAGCAGTTTTCAGGGGCTGGGCACTAAAGCTTTCTTT.